One sample yielded the 10 T cell receptor beta chains listed below, sequenced in a study of T cells in Graves' hyperthyroidism and ophthalmopathy. Amplification yielded TCR beta CDR3 regions, with RNA transcripts as the source. A set of HTBI primers served as the primers for a first-round RT-PCR of the TCR CDR3. TCRdb reprocessed the multiplex PCR reads via MiXCR and lists one record per CDR3 protein. The repertoire holds some 530,000 distinct CDR3 sequences, with about 22% as singletons. Material: blood. Source of these receptors: a woman in her 70s with Graves' ophthalmopathy.

Ten or more counts support this clonotype. The chain combines TRBV28 with TRBJ2-4, with TRBD2 as a possible D gene (5 bases). V gave up 5 bases and J gave up 1 base, with 15 bases separating them. The CDR3 runs to 16 residues. Per the germline V gene, CDR1 is MDHEN and CDR2 is SYDVKM. The CDR3 DNA sequence: TGTGCCAGCAGTCCCATCGGAGGCAGGGCCAAAAACATTCAGTACTTC. Its protein is CASSPIGGRAKNIQYF.

This clonotype was picked up many times. This CDR3 is CASTRQGGETQYF. CDR3 nucleotides: TGTGCCAGCACGCGACAGGGAGGAGAGACCCAGTACTTC. The chain uses TRBV2 and TRBJ2-5, with TRBD1 as a possible D gene (7 bases). Trimming stripped 7 bases from V and 4 bases from J, with 13 bases between. CDR1 SNHLY and CDR2 FYNNEI come from the germline V gene. The CDR3 runs 13 residues.

The chain joins TRBV12-3 or TRBV12-4 to TRBJ1-6; D remains unclear. The V gene lost 1 base and the J gene lost 10 bases, with 11 bases spanning the gap. CDR3 length equals 14 residues. CDR3 amino acids: CASSLGPGGSPLHF. CDR3 coding DNA: TGTGCCAGCAGTTTAGGACCCGGCGGCTCACCCCTCCACTTT.

The CDR3 loop is CSARTGLRVSNEQFF. CDR3 nucleotides: TGCAGTGCTAGAACGGGACTCCGCGTTTCCAATGAGCAGTTCTTC. V gene TRBV20-1 combines with J gene TRBJ2-1; D is possibly TRBD2 (6 bases). The V end lost 2 bases, the J end lost 6 bases, and 17 bases lay between the germline ends. Germline CDR1 and CDR2: DFQATT and SNEGSKA (reference sequence). This CDR3 spans 15 amino acids.

V is TRBV6-2 or TRBV6-3 and J is TRBJ1-5; D may be TRBD1 (6 bases). CDR1 is MNHEY, CDR2 SVGEGT, per germline. The V end lost 8 bases, the J end lost 1 base, and 9 bases lay between the germline ends. The CDR3 has 13 amino acids. The CDR3 loop is CASCTGSNQPQHF. The CDR3, as DNA: TGTGCCAGCTGTACAGGGAGCAATCAGCCCCAGCATTTT.

About this clonotype itself: This may be a read error: a much more frequent sequence differs by one nucleotide. The rearrangement joins TRBV2 to TRBJ2-1; no clear D gene. V lost 6 bases and J 12 bases, leaving 18 bases between the germline ends. The CDR3 length is 13 residues. Germline V lookup: CDR1 SNHLY, CDR2 FYNNEI. The CDR3 sequence: CASSVLERHGQFF. In DNA, the CDR3 is TGTGCCAGCAGCGTGCTCGAAAGGCATGGGCAGTTCTTC.

This chain connects TRBV5-6 to TRBJ2-7; the D is unclear. V lost 4 bases to trimming and J lost 5 bases, with 10 bases between them. This CDR3 has 12 residues. Germline lookup yields CDR1 SGHDT and CDR2 YYEEEE. The CDR3 sequence: CASSLSQNEQYF. The CDR3 bases are TGTGCCAGCAGCCTTAGTCAGAACGAGCAGTACTTC. The full variable domain, with the rest looked up from reference TRBV5-6 and TRBJ2-7, is DAGVTQSPTHLIKTRGQQVTLRCSPKSGHDTVSWYQQALGQGPQFIFQYYEEEERQRGNFPDRFSGHQFPNYSSELNVNALLLGDSALYLCASSLSQNEQYFGPGTRLTVT.

In its sample, this clonotype was seen a few times. This chain joins TRBV5-1 and TRBJ2-5; 11 nucleotides match TRBD2. This CDR3 is built from 15 residues. V dropped 4 bases and J dropped 8; count of bases not matched to a gene: 10. Germline CDR1 is SGHRS and CDR2 is YFSETQ. The DNA for the CDR3 is TGCGCCAGCAGCCCCGGGACTAGCGGCAAGAGAACCCAGTACTTC. It translates to CASSPGTSGKRTQYF.

This clonotype turned up a few times. The chain is built from TRBV20-1 and TRBJ1-2, with D possibly TRBD1 on 6 matching bases. V gave up 3 bases and J gave up 8 bases, with 16 bases separating them. Germline V lookup: CDR1 DFQATT, CDR2 SNEGSKA (reference sequence). The CDR3 runs 13 residues. The CDR3 coding sequence is TGCAGTGCTAGCTCATATACAGGGAGAGGCTACACCTTC. Translating gives CSASSYTGRGYTF.

This clonotype was counted at least ten times. J is TRBJ1-1 and V is TRBV12-3 or TRBV12-4, with unresolved D. This CDR3 spans 14 amino acids. V lost 2 bases and J lost 1, with 8 bases in between. The CDR3 loop reads CASSLSIANTEAFF. The DNA of the CDR3 is TGTGCCAGCAGTTTATCTATCGCGAACACTGAAGCTTTCTTT.